Each of the 20 T cell receptor beta chains below was sequenced from the same sample in a study of OX40 agonist ivuxolimab in advanced cancers. Generated by immunoSEQ multiplex PCR, the TCRdb table keeps only in-frame clones and is missing some. The data show 100,000 to 150,000 clones, just over 90% seen once. Sample: CD4+ or CD8+ T cells sorted from blood, taken in a trial of the OX40 agonist ivuxolimab. The origin of the receptors is an adult with an advanced solid tumor such as melanoma, head and neck, liver or kidney cancer.

The chain links TRBV11-2 to TRBJ2-2, with D possibly TRBD2 on 6 matching bases. Germline assignment: CDR1 SGHAT and CDR2 FQNNGV. Trimming stripped 5 bases from V and 6 bases from J, with 19 bases between. The CDR3 has 16 amino acids. The DNA of the CDR3 is TGTGCCAGCAGCCCAGTCTGGGGGGTTCTCGCCGGGGAGCTGTTTTTT. This sequence encodes CASSPVWGVLAGELFF.

The CDR3 nucleotides read TGTGCCAGCAGCTTCAGGGACCGGAACACTGAAGCTTTCTTT. Encoded protein: CASSFRDRNTEAFF. The chain links TRBV7-2 to TRBJ1-1, with D maybe TRBD1 (5 bases). In germline, CDR1 is SGHTA, CDR2 FQGNSA. The CDR3 is 14 amino acids. Deletions cut 3 bases from V and 1 base from J, with 9 bases between.

This sequence joins TRBV6-6 and TRBJ2-7, with 11 bases matching TRBD2. The CDR3 runs 12 residues. Germline CDR1 is MNHNY and CDR2 is SVGAGI (reference sequence). With 0 bases clipped from V and 12 bases from J, the junction kept 1 base outside the gene matches. CDR3 amino acids: CASSYSTSGAYF. The DNA for the CDR3 is TGTGCCAGCAGTTACTCGACTAGCGGGGCGTACTTC.

This chain joins TRBV14 and TRBJ2-3; 8 bases align to TRBD2. CDR3 length: 18 amino acids. V trimming: 4 bases; J trimming: 4 bases; junction bases outside the gene matches: 16. In germline, CDR1 is SGHDN, CDR2 FVKESK. The CDR3 here is CASSLGSSGTSISDTQYF. The CDR3 bases are TGTGCCAGCAGCCTAGGATCGTCCGGGACTAGTATTTCAGATACGCAGTATTTT.

The rearrangement uses TRBV2 and TRBJ1-1, with a weak D call TRBD1 (6 bases). V was pared by 4 bases and J by 10 bases, with 13 bases between. Germline values: CDR1 SNHLY, CDR2 FYNNEI. The CDR3 contains 12 residues. The CDR3 here is CASSVDGGGAFF. Written as DNA, the CDR3 is TGTGCCAGCAGTGTTGACGGAGGGGGAGCTTTCTTT.

This clone has only a few counts. The J gene is TRBJ1-5, the V gene TRBV19; D unclear. CDR1 is LNHDA, CDR2 SQIVND, per germline (reference sequence). The CDR3 has 14 amino acids. Between the trimmed V and J ends, which lost 5 bases and 4 bases, there was a span of 12 bases. CDR3 nucleotides: TGTGCCAGTAGTGTGGACGGTCGAAATCAGCCCCAGCATTTT. This gives the protein CASSVDGRNQPQHF.

The chain has TRBV5-1 and TRBJ2-5; 14 bases line up with TRBD2. This CDR3 is 16 amino acids long. CDR1 and CDR2 from the germline V gene are SGHRS and YFSETQ. V shed 4 bases, J shed 5 bases, and the junction held 7 bases outside the gene matches. CDR3 sequence (DNA): TGCGCCAGCAGCCCCGGGACTAGCGGGGGTGGTGAGACCCAGTACTTC. Protein sequence: CASSPGTSGGGETQYF.

The chain combines TRBV19 with TRBJ1-5, with D unclear. Germline-derived CDR1 and CDR2 are LNHDA and SQIVND (reference sequence). V lost 2 bases and J 0 bases, leaving 5 bases between the germline ends. The CDR3 totals 14 residues. CDR3 nucleotide sequence: TGTGCCAGTAGTATACGAGTTAGCAATCAGCCCCAGCATTTT. It codes for CASSIRVSNQPQHF.

The chain employs TRBV29-1 and TRBJ1-1; D remains ambiguous. The CDR3 sequence is 13 residues long. V was pared by 5 bases and J by 5 bases, with 15 bases between. CDR1 is SQVTM and CDR2 is ANQGSEA in the germline V gene. In nucleotides, the CDR3 is TGCAGCGTTCTGGGAACCCCACTTACTGAAGCTTTCTTT. Translated, it gives CSVLGTPLTEAFF.

This chain uses TRBV27 with TRBJ1-3; D unresolved. Germline V gives CDR1 MNHEY, CDR2 SMNVEV (reference sequence). V was trimmed by 11 bases and J by 1 base, leaving 9 bases between them. This CDR3 is built from 12 residues. In DNA, the CDR3 is TGTGCCGTCGGAGGGTCTGGAAACACCATATATTTT. Translating it yields CAVGGSGNTIYF.

This clone came up once. The chain joins TRBV28 to TRBJ2-1; 9 bases are shared with TRBD2. The CDR3 has 16 residues. The V gene end was trimmed by 0 bases and the J gene end by 2 bases; junction bases not matched to a gene: 2. Germline assignment: CDR1 MDHEN and CDR2 SYDVKM. The CDR3 loop reads CASSLWASGTYNEQFF. For the CDR3, the DNA is TGTGCCAGCAGTTTATGGGCTAGCGGGACCTACAATGAGCAGTTCTTC.

The chain uses TRBV29-1 and TRBJ2-7; TRBD1 agrees at 9 bases. Germline V gene data show CDR1 as SQVTM and CDR2 as ANQGSEA. J lost 7 bases, V lost 1 base, and 8 bases had no gene match. The CDR3 extends over 14 amino acids. The CDR3 region is CSVEGRDREVEQYF. The CDR3 coding sequence is TGCAGCGTTGAAGGCCGGGACAGGGAGGTGGAGCAGTACTTC.

The genes are TRBV30 and TRBJ2-3; 7 bases match TRBD1. V shed 5 bases and J 3 bases; nucleotides not matched to a gene: 2. This CDR3 is 12 amino acids long. Germline V lookup: CDR1 GTSNPN, CDR2 SVGIG (reference sequence). The CDR3 nucleotides read TGTGCCTGGGAGACAGGGACAGATACGCAGTATTTT. This sequence encodes CAWETGTDTQYF.

The V call is TRBV28, the J call TRBJ2-2; no clear D gene. CDR1 MDHEN and CDR2 SYDVKM come from the germline V gene. The CDR3 has 14 amino acids. V lost 7 bases and J 1 base, leaving 10 bases between the germline ends. The CDR3, as DNA: TGTGCCAGCACCGCAAGGGTGAACACCGGGGAGCTGTTTTTT. Protein sequence: CASTARVNTGELFF. The whole variable domain, remainder taken from reference TRBV28 and TRBJ2-2, is DVKVTQSSRYLVKRTGEKVFLECVQDMDHENMFWYRQDPGLGLRLIYFSYDVKMKEKGDIPEGYSVSREKKERFSLILESASTNQTSMYLCASTARVNTGELFFGEGSRLTVL.

The chain joins TRBV6-5 to TRBJ1-2; D remains ambiguous. The CDR3 has 15 residues. The germline CDR1 and CDR2 sequences are MNHEY and SVGAGI. V was clipped by 3 bases and J by 0 bases, with 11 bases between them. Here the CDR3 DNA reads TGTGCCAGCAGTTATGCTGACCGGGCTAACTATGGCTACACCTTC. Amino acids: CASSYADRANYGYTF.

The rearrangement links TRBV14 to TRBJ2-5, with TRBD2 as a possible D gene (6 bases). CDR1 is SGHDN and CDR2 is FVKESK in the germline V gene. Trimming removed 4 bases from V and 5 bases from J, with 20 bases in between. The CDR3 sequence is 16 residues long. The CDR3 DNA is TGTGCCAGCAGCCCCTGGAGGGCCATCGGGCCGGAGACCCAGTACTTC. This encodes CASSPWRAIGPETQYF.

The rearrangement uses TRBV29-1 and TRBJ1-4; D is possibly TRBD1 (6 bases). CDR3 size: 15 residues. Trimming left V 5 bases short and J 8 bases short, with 21 bases between. CDR1 and CDR2 (germline): SQVTM, ANQGSEA. CDR3 sequence (DNA): TGCAGCGTTACACCCGAGGGGGGGGCTCGGGAAAAACTGTTTTTT. As protein: CSVTPEGGAREKLFF.

The chain recombines TRBV7-9 with TRBJ1-3, with 9 bases fitting TRBD1. Losses at the gene ends were 5 bases for V and 4 bases for J; bases not matched to a gene: 6. The CDR3 sequence is 15 residues long. Germline assignment: CDR1 SEHNR and CDR2 FQNEAQ (reference sequence). CDR3 sequence (DNA): TGTGCCAGCAGCAGGGACAGGGTTGCAGGAAACACCATATATTTT. This sequence encodes CASSRDRVAGNTIYF. The full variable domain, its missing parts supplied by reference TRBV7-9 and TRBJ1-3, is DTGVSQNPRHKITKRGQNVTFRCDPISEHNRLYWYRQTLGQGPEFLTYFQNEAQLEKSRLLSDRFSAERPKGSFSTLEIQRTEQGDSAMYLCASSRDRVAGNTIYFGEGSWLTVV.

The V call is TRBV6-5, the J call TRBJ2-1; a weak D match, TRBD2 (5 bases). The CDR3 runs 14 residues. Deletions cut 0 bases from V and 15 bases from J, with 18 bases between. Looked up from germline, CDR1 is MNHEY and CDR2 is SVGAGI. CDR3 residues: CASSYSGSKRWLFF. CDR3 coding DNA: TGTGCCAGCAGTTACTCAGGTTCGAAGCGGTGGCTGTTCTTC.

The chain is built from TRBV18 and TRBJ1-6, with D possibly being TRBD1 (5 bases). The CDR3 has 15 residues. With 6 bases removed from V and 10 bases from J, the gap between germline ends came to 19 bases. Germline lookup yields CDR1 KGHSH and CDR2 LQKENI. The CDR3 reads CASSQAGPHGSPLHF. As DNA, the CDR3 is TGTGCCAGCTCCCAGGCAGGGCCTCATGGCTCACCCCTCCACTTT.